A single TCR beta chain is shown here with its context. The data were taken from a study of blood T cell repertoires in COVID-19. Per the original methods: How many nucleated cells were present was estimated from reference gene primer amplification. Profiling relied on immunoSEQ multiplex PCR, and the TCRdb table lists in-frame clones only, not all of them. D and trimming come from the DNA, and the V and J calls and clone size come from that table. Of a few hundred thousand clones listed, 80% to 90% were seen once; the top ten hold approximately 14%. CDR3 length equals 12 residues. CDR1 LGHDT and CDR2 YNNKEL come from the germline V gene (reference sequence). The ends were cut back, 3 bases at V and 4 bases at J, with 6 bases in the middle.

Sequenced material: peripheral blood. This receptor was taken from a woman in her 70s with COVID-19, enrolled during active disease. This chain links TRBV3-1 (or the pseudogene TRBV3-2) with TRBJ1-1, with D unresolved. The DNA for the CDR3 is TGTGCCAGCAGCCAGGGCCGCACTGAAGCTTTCTTT. Residues: CASSQGRTEAFF.